The rows below give T cell receptor beta chains drawn from one sample of a study of cytomegalovirus exposure and HLA in healthy donors. Libraries were prepared by immunoSEQ multiplex PCR; TCRdb keeps only in-frame clonotypes and omits some of them. The repertoire holds 250,000 or so clones, with about 90% as singletons. The sample comprised PBMCs. The receptors were gathered from a man younger than 30 in good health and CMV-seropositive. The CDR3 runs from the conserved cysteine through the conserved F or W. A D gene is named only where the DNA matches it firmly. Some rows have no size entry. The others give once, few or many, or a class for an expanded clone.

D gene: NA
J gene: TRBJ2-7
clone size: NA
V gene: TRBV6-6
CDR3 length: 11
CDR3 DNA: TGTGCCAGCAGTTCAAACTACGAGCAGTACTTC
CDR3 protein: CASSSNYEQYF

D gene: NA
J gene: TRBJ2-2
clone size: NA
V gene: TRBV11-3
CDR3 length: 15
CDR3 DNA: TGTGCCAGCAGCTTAATGGGAGGAGGAACCGGGGAGCTGTTTTTT
CDR3 protein: CASSLMGGGTGELFF

D gene: TRBD1
J gene: TRBJ1-4
clone size: NA
V gene: TRBV25-1
CDR3 length: 15
CDR3 DNA: TGTGCCAGCAGGGACGATACAGGGGGAAATGAAAAACTGTTTTTT
CDR3 protein: CASRDDTGGNEKLFF

D gene: NA
J gene: TRBJ2-5
clone size: NA
V gene: TRBV7-9
CDR3 length: 15
CDR3 DNA: TGTGCCAGCAGCTCGCCGAACAGGGAACAAGAGACCCAGTACTTC
CDR3 protein: CASSSPNREQETQYF

D gene: NA
J gene: TRBJ2-6
clone size: NA
V gene: TRBV19
CDR3 length: 16
CDR3 DNA: TGTGCCAGTAGTATAAACGGGATCTCTGGGGCCAACGTCCTGACTTTC
CDR3 protein: CASSINGISGANVLTF

D gene: NA
J gene: TRBJ1-2
clone size: few
V gene: TRBV2
CDR3 length: 11
CDR3 DNA: TGTGCCAGCAAAGTAGGCTATGGCTACACCTTC
CDR3 protein: CASKVGYGYTF

D gene: TRBD2
J gene: TRBJ2-7
clone size: NA
V gene: TRBV4-3
CDR3 length: 13
CDR3 DNA: TGCGCCAGCAGCCAAGAGAAGGGACTAGTTCAGTACTTC
CDR3 protein: CASSQEKGLVQYF

D gene: TRBD1
J gene: TRBJ2-2
clone size: NA
V gene: TRBV9
CDR3 length: 13
CDR3 DNA: TGTGCCAGCTCAGACAGGGTGGCCGGGGAGCTGTTTTTT
CDR3 protein: CASSDRVAGELFF

D gene: TRBD1
J gene: TRBJ2-2
clone size: once
V gene: TRBV29-1
CDR3 length: 14
CDR3 DNA: TGCAGCGTACTAGAACAGGGGGCGTTCCGGGAGCTGTTTTTT
CDR3 protein: CSVLEQGAFRELFF

D gene: TRBD1
J gene: TRBJ1-4
clone size: NA
V gene: TRBV6-1
CDR3 length: 13
CDR3 DNA: TGTGCCAGCGGGGGGACAGGGGCTGAAAAACTGTTTTTT
CDR3 protein: CASGGTGAEKLFF

D gene: TRBD1
J gene: TRBJ1-5
clone size: NA
V gene: TRBV6-1
CDR3 length: 13
CDR3 DNA: TGTGCCAGCAGTGTGGAGGGGGCCCAGCCCCAGCATTTT
CDR3 protein: CASSVEGAQPQHF

D gene: TRBD1
J gene: TRBJ2-2
clone size: NA
V gene: TRBV6-5
CDR3 length: 15
CDR3 DNA: TGTGCCAGCAAGTTCGGGACAGATAACACCGGGGAGCTGTTTTTT
CDR3 protein: CASKFGTDNTGELFF

D gene: NA
J gene: TRBJ2-2
clone size: NA
V gene: TRBV7-3
CDR3 length: 15
CDR3 DNA: TGTGCCAGCAGCTTACAGCCTAGCGACACCGGGGAGCTGTTTTTT
CDR3 protein: CASSLQPSDTGELFF

D gene: NA
J gene: TRBJ1-2
clone size: NA
V gene: TRBV6-1
CDR3 length: 15
CDR3 DNA: TGTGCCAGCAGTACTCTAACAGGGCGGATCTATGGCTACACCTTC
CDR3 protein: CASSTLTGRIYGYTF

D gene: NA
J gene: TRBJ2-2
clone size: NA
V gene: TRBV30
CDR3 length: 19
CDR3 DNA: TGTGCCTGGAGTGCTCTGCGGGGCTCAAGACAACGAAACACCGGGGAGCTGTTTTTT
CDR3 protein: CAWSALRGSRQRNTGELFF

D gene: NA
J gene: TRBJ1-1
clone size: NA
V gene: TRBV5-1
CDR3 length: 14
CDR3 DNA: TGCGCCAGCAAGAATGCCGCCGTGGACACTGAAGCTTTCTTT
CDR3 protein: CASKNAAVDTEAFF

D gene: TRBD2
J gene: TRBJ2-7
clone size: NA
V gene: TRBV28
CDR3 length: 14
CDR3 DNA: TGTGCCAGCCGTTCGGGGGGGACCTCCTACGAGCAGTACTTC
CDR3 protein: CASRSGGTSYEQYF

D gene: NA
J gene: TRBJ2-7
clone size: NA
V gene: TRBV6-1
CDR3 length: 13
CDR3 DNA: TGTGCCAGCAGTGCCTCTCAAACCTACGAGCAGTACTTC
CDR3 protein: CASSASQTYEQYF

D gene: TRBD2
J gene: TRBJ2-3
clone size: NA
V gene: TRBV5-4
CDR3 length: 18
CDR3 DNA: TGTGCCAGCAGCCGACCAAGCCGACTGACTAGCGGGAGGGATACGCAGTATTTT
CDR3 protein: CASSRPSRLTSGRDTQYF

D gene: NA
J gene: TRBJ2-4
clone size: NA
V gene: TRBV5-6
CDR3 length: 15
CDR3 DNA: TGTGCCAGCAGCTCCTACACTCAGGACAAAAACATTCAGTACTTC
CDR3 protein: CASSSYTQDKNIQYF

D gene: NA
J gene: TRBJ1-2
clone size: few
V gene: TRBV21-1
CDR3 length: 17
CDR3 DNA: TGTGCCAGCAGAGAACCGGGACAGGGGGTGGAAAACTATGGCTACACCTTC
CDR3 protein: CASREPGQGVENYGYTF

D gene: NA
J gene: TRBJ2-1
clone size: NA
V gene: TRBV19
CDR3 length: 13
CDR3 DNA: TGTGCCAGTAGTATGGACGACCACAATGAGCAGTTCTTC
CDR3 protein: CASSMDDHNEQFF

D gene: TRBD1
J gene: TRBJ2-2
clone size: NA
V gene: TRBV5-1
CDR3 length: 16
CDR3 DNA: TGCGCCAGCAGCGTGGAGGGACAGGGTAACACCGGGGAGCTGTTTTTT
CDR3 protein: CASSVEGQGNTGELFF

D gene: NA
J gene: TRBJ2-7
clone size: NA
V gene: TRBV6-6
CDR3 length: 13
CDR3 DNA: TGTGCCAGCAGTTACCCCCAGACACACGAGCAGTACTTC
CDR3 protein: CASSYPQTHEQYF

D gene: NA
J gene: TRBJ1-2
clone size: NA
V gene: TRBV7-2
CDR3 length: 14
CDR3 DNA: TGTGCCAGCAGCTTTTTGGGAACTAACTATGGCTACACCTTC
CDR3 protein: CASSFLGTNYGYTF

D gene: NA
J gene: TRBJ2-1
clone size: NA
V gene: TRBV2
CDR3 length: 11
CDR3 DNA: TGTGCCAGCAGTGAGGTCGTGAAGCAGTTCTTC
CDR3 protein: CASSEVVKQFF

D gene: NA
J gene: TRBJ2-5
clone size: NA
V gene: TRBV7-3
CDR3 length: 17
CDR3 DNA: TGTGCCAGCAGCCCTAATAGATTCGACAGGAGCCAAGAGACCCAGTACTTC
CDR3 protein: CASSPNRFDRSQETQYF

D gene: TRBD2
J gene: TRBJ2-3
clone size: NA
V gene: TRBV5-1
CDR3 length: 17
CDR3 DNA: TGCGCCAGCAGCCTCGGACTAGCGGGAGTCTCGGGAAATACGCAGTATTTT
CDR3 protein: CASSLGLAGVSGNTQYF

D gene: NA
J gene: TRBJ2-5
clone size: NA
V gene: TRBV5-6
CDR3 length: 16
CDR3 DNA: TGTGCCAGCAGCTTGTTGGCAGTCAGGACAGAAGAGACCCAGTACTTC
CDR3 protein: CASSLLAVRTEETQYF

D gene: NA
J gene: TRBJ2-1
clone size: NA
V gene: TRBV11-3
CDR3 length: 15
CDR3 DNA: TGTGCCAGCAGCTTCCGCGGCCAGGCGGGGCATGAGCAGTTCTTC
CDR3 protein: CASSFRGQAGHEQFF

D gene: NA
J gene: TRBJ1-1
clone size: NA
V gene: TRBV11-2
CDR3 length: 12
CDR3 DNA: TGTGCCAGCAGCTTTAGGCGGGATGAAGCTTTCTTT
CDR3 protein: CASSFRRDEAFF

D gene: TRBD1
J gene: TRBJ1-5
clone size: NA
V gene: TRBV2
CDR3 length: 13
CDR3 DNA: TGTGCCAGCAGTGCCGGGACAGCCGGTCCCCAGCATTTT
CDR3 protein: CASSAGTAGPQHF

D gene: NA
J gene: TRBJ2-3
clone size: NA
V gene: TRBV4-3
CDR3 length: 16
CDR3 DNA: TGCGCCAGCAGCCAAGTGATCGGCGGGGGCACAGATACGCAGTATTTT
CDR3 protein: CASSQVIGGGTDTQYF

D gene: NA
J gene: TRBJ1-1
clone size: NA
V gene: TRBV6-1
CDR3 length: 13
CDR3 DNA: TGTGCCAGCAGTGAACGAGGGATTTTAGTGGCTTTCTTT
CDR3 protein: CASSERGILVAFF

D gene: TRBD1
J gene: TRBJ1-2
clone size: NA
V gene: TRBV6-5
CDR3 length: 16
CDR3 DNA: TGTGCCAGCAGTTACCCGAGACAGGGAGGGGACTATGGCTACACCTTC
CDR3 protein: CASSYPRQGGDYGYTF

D gene: NA
J gene: TRBJ1-3
clone size: NA
V gene: TRBV7-2
CDR3 length: 15
CDR3 DNA: TGTGCCAGCAGCTCAGATAGGGTGTCTGGAAACACCATATATTTT
CDR3 protein: CASSSDRVSGNTIYF

D gene: NA
J gene: TRBJ2-1
clone size: medium-sized
V gene: TRBV19
CDR3 length: 15
CDR3 DNA: TGTGCCAGTAGTATAGGGTCCCTAGAGGGGAATGAGCAGTTCTTC
CDR3 protein: CASSIGSLEGNEQFF

D gene: NA
J gene: TRBJ2-7
clone size: once
V gene: TRBV28
CDR3 length: 12
CDR3 DNA: TGTGCCAGCGGAACCGGGCGAAACGAGCAGTACTTC
CDR3 protein: CASGTGRNEQYF

D gene: TRBD1
J gene: TRBJ2-1
clone size: NA
V gene: TRBV11-3
CDR3 length: 13
CDR3 DNA: TGTGCCAGCAGCCGTACGACAGGGAGTAGTCCGATCTTC
CDR3 protein: CASSRTTGSSPIF

D gene: NA
J gene: TRBJ2-3
clone size: NA
V gene: TRBV5-1
CDR3 length: 16
CDR3 DNA: TGCGCCAGCAGCTCCCCGGCGGGCCTTAGCACAGATACGCAGTATTTT
CDR3 protein: CASSSPAGLSTDTQYF

D gene: NA
J gene: TRBJ2-6
clone size: few
V gene: TRBV7-2
CDR3 length: 15
CDR3 DNA: TGTGCCAGCAGCTCGGACCCCTCTGGGGCCAACGTCCTGACTTTC
CDR3 protein: CASSSDPSGANVLTF

D gene: TRBD1
J gene: TRBJ1-5
clone size: NA
V gene: TRBV5-8
CDR3 length: 17
CDR3 DNA: TGTGCCAGCAGCTCCTCACCAGGGACAGGGACGAGGCAGCCCCAGCATTTT
CDR3 protein: CASSSSPGTGTRQPQHF

D gene: NA
J gene: TRBJ2-2
clone size: NA
V gene: TRBV27
CDR3 length: 15
CDR3 DNA: TGTACCAGCAGTAAGCCGGACGCGAACACCGGGGAGCTGTTTTTT
CDR3 protein: CTSSKPDANTGELFF

D gene: TRBD1
J gene: TRBJ1-5
clone size: NA
V gene: TRBV18
CDR3 length: 16
CDR3 DNA: TGTGCCAGCTCACCTCTCCCGGGACAGGGGTTTCACGCCCAGCATTTT
CDR3 protein: CASSPLPGQGFHAQHF

D gene: NA
J gene: TRBJ2-7
clone size: NA
V gene: TRBV6-5
CDR3 length: 15
CDR3 DNA: TGTGCCAGCAGTACCCGGTCCTGGAGCTCCTACGAGCAGTACTTC
CDR3 protein: CASSTRSWSSYEQYF

D gene: TRBD2
J gene: TRBJ2-1
clone size: NA
V gene: TRBV5-8
CDR3 length: 14
CDR3 DNA: TGTGCCAGCTCGCGACTAGCGGGAGTTAATGAGCAGTTCTTC
CDR3 protein: CASSRLAGVNEQFF

D gene: NA
J gene: TRBJ2-2
clone size: NA
V gene: TRBV7-3
CDR3 length: 16
CDR3 DNA: TGTGCCAGCAGCTTACTGGGATTTAGGAACACCGGGGAGCTGTTTTTT
CDR3 protein: CASSLLGFRNTGELFF

D gene: TRBD1
J gene: TRBJ1-2
clone size: NA
V gene: TRBV10-3
CDR3 length: 14
CDR3 DNA: TGTGCCATCAGTGAGTCTAACAGGGGCTATGGCTACACCTTC
CDR3 protein: CAISESNRGYGYTF

D gene: NA
J gene: TRBJ2-7
clone size: NA
V gene: TRBV5-1
CDR3 length: 15
CDR3 DNA: TGCGCCAGCAGCCCCGGTCTAGCGAATAACTACGAGCAGTACTTC
CDR3 protein: CASSPGLANNYEQYF

D gene: TRBD2
J gene: TRBJ2-2
clone size: NA
V gene: TRBV27
CDR3 length: 18
CDR3 DNA: TGTGCCAGCAGTCCTGTTATGAGCGGGAGGGCCGGCACCGGGGAGCTGTTTTTT
CDR3 protein: CASSPVMSGRAGTGELFF

D gene: TRBD1
J gene: TRBJ2-5
clone size: NA
V gene: TRBV7-2
CDR3 length: 15
CDR3 DNA: TGTGCCAGCAGCAGATACGGACAGGTCCAAGAGACCCAGTACTTC
CDR3 protein: CASSRYGQVQETQYF

D gene: NA
J gene: TRBJ2-5
clone size: NA
V gene: TRBV5-6
CDR3 length: 12
CDR3 DNA: TGTGCCAGCAGCTGGGGGTCAGAGACCCAGTACTTC
CDR3 protein: CASSWGSETQYF

D gene: NA
J gene: TRBJ1-1
clone size: NA
V gene: TRBV7-2
CDR3 length: 12
CDR3 DNA: TGTGCCAGCAGCTTAGATTGGGGCGAAGCTTTCTTT
CDR3 protein: CASSLDWGEAFF

D gene: NA
J gene: TRBJ2-1
clone size: NA
V gene: TRBV19
CDR3 length: 13
CDR3 DNA: TGTGCCAGTAGTATTGGCGGGGACAATGAGCAGTTCTTC
CDR3 protein: CASSIGGDNEQFF

D gene: TRBD1
J gene: TRBJ2-4
clone size: NA
V gene: TRBV2
CDR3 length: 15
CDR3 DNA: TGTGCCAGCAGTGACAGGGGGCCTTCCAAAAACATTCAGTACTTC
CDR3 protein: CASSDRGPSKNIQYF

D gene: NA
J gene: TRBJ2-2
clone size: NA
V gene: TRBV9
CDR3 length: 13
CDR3 DNA: TGTGCCAGCAGCGTAGTAGGTCCCGGGGAGCTGTTTTTT
CDR3 protein: CASSVVGPGELFF

D gene: TRBD1
J gene: TRBJ1-2
clone size: NA
V gene: TRBV6-1
CDR3 length: 14
CDR3 DNA: TGTGCCAGCAGCACCGGGACAGTGCCCAGGGGCTACACCTTC
CDR3 protein: CASSTGTVPRGYTF

D gene: NA
J gene: TRBJ1-5
clone size: NA
V gene: TRBV28
CDR3 length: 15
CDR3 DNA: TGTGCCAGCAGTTTATCAGGGAGTAAGGCTCAGCCCCAGCATTTT
CDR3 protein: CASSLSGSKAQPQHF